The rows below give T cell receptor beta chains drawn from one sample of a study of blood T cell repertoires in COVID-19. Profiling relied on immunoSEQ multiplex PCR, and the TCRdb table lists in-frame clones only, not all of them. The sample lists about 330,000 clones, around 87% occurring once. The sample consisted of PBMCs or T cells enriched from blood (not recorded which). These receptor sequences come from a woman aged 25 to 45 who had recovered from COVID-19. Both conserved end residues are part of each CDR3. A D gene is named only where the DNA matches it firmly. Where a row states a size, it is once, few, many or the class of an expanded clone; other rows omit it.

cdr3_nt: TGTGCCAGCGAACCGGGACAGCGCGACTATGGCTACACCTTC; cdr3_aa: CASEPGQRDYGYTF; v_call: TRBV2; d_call: TRBD1; j_call: TRBJ1-2; clone_size: .
cdr3_nt: TGTGCCAGCAGTTACTCGGGGCGGGGGGGCCGTAATGAGCAGTTCTTC; cdr3_aa: CASSYSGRGGRNEQFF; v_call: TRBV6-2/TRBV6-3; d_call: TRBD2; j_call: TRBJ2-1; clone_size: .
cdr3_nt: TGTGCCAGCTCACCATTTGACGGGACTTTGAACACTGAAGCTTTCTTT; cdr3_aa: CASSPFDGTLNTEAFF; v_call: TRBV18; d_call: .; j_call: TRBJ1-1; clone_size: few
cdr3_nt: TGTGCCAGCAGCCCCGTGGGGGGGATAGAAGCCTACGAGCAGTACTTC; cdr3_aa: CASSPVGGIEAYEQYF; v_call: TRBV7-9; d_call: TRBD2; j_call: TRBJ2-7; clone_size: .
cdr3_nt: TGCGCCAGCAGCCCGGACAGGGTGGGCTATAATTCACCCCTCCACTTT; cdr3_aa: CASSPDRVGYNSPLHF; v_call: TRBV5-1; d_call: TRBD1; j_call: TRBJ1-6; clone_size: .
cdr3_nt: TGTGCCAGCAGTTTATCGTACTGGGAGACCCAGTACTTC; cdr3_aa: CASSLSYWETQYF; v_call: TRBV27; d_call: .; j_call: TRBJ2-5; clone_size: .
cdr3_nt: TGTGCCAGCAGTCCAGGCGTGCCTACCTACGAGCAGTACTTC; cdr3_aa: CASSPGVPTYEQYF; v_call: TRBV6-1; d_call: .; j_call: TRBJ2-7; clone_size: .
cdr3_nt: TGCGCCAGCAGCCAAGATATAGGGGCGACTGAAGCTTTCTTT; cdr3_aa: CASSQDIGATEAFF; v_call: TRBV4-3; d_call: .; j_call: TRBJ1-1; clone_size: once
cdr3_nt: TGTGCCTGGAGTGGAGTGTCAATGAACACTGAAGCTTTCTTT; cdr3_aa: CAWSGVSMNTEAFF; v_call: TRBV30; d_call: .; j_call: TRBJ1-1; clone_size: .
cdr3_nt: TGTGCCAGCAGCCAAGAGGGACAGGGCTTTAACTATGGCTACACCTTC; cdr3_aa: CASSQEGQGFNYGYTF; v_call: TRBV4-2; d_call: TRBD1; j_call: TRBJ1-2; clone_size: few
cdr3_nt: TGCAGCGCGGCGGGGGGAGCAGATGAAAAACTGTTTTTT; cdr3_aa: CSAAGGADEKLFF; v_call: TRBV29-1; d_call: .; j_call: TRBJ1-4; clone_size: .
cdr3_nt: TGTGCCAGCAGCCTACAGCTCTCTGGAAACACCATATATTTT; cdr3_aa: CASSLQLSGNTIYF; v_call: TRBV28; d_call: .; j_call: TRBJ1-3; clone_size: .
cdr3_nt: TGTGCCAGCAGCCAAGAGGGTTTGGGGCAACTTGGCTACACCTTC; cdr3_aa: CASSQEGLGQLGYTF; v_call: TRBV3-1/TRBV3-2; d_call: .; j_call: TRBJ1-2; clone_size: .
cdr3_nt: TGTGCCAGCAGCCAAGAGGGTCAGGCCAGGACCCAGCATTTT; cdr3_aa: CASSQEGQARTQHF; v_call: TRBV4-2; d_call: .; j_call: TRBJ1-5; clone_size: few
cdr3_nt: TGTGCCAGCAGCCCGGACAGGGCCACTGAAGCTTTCTTT; cdr3_aa: CASSPDRATEAFF; v_call: TRBV11-2; d_call: TRBD1; j_call: TRBJ1-1; clone_size: .
cdr3_nt: TGTGCCAGCAGGCTTACGACTAGCGGGGATGAGCAGTACTTC; cdr3_aa: CASRLTTSGDEQYF; v_call: TRBV6-5; d_call: TRBD2; j_call: TRBJ2-7; clone_size: .
cdr3_nt: TGTGCCAGCAGCTTCGGGACAGGGGGCCTGAGCCCCCAGCATTTT; cdr3_aa: CASSFGTGGLSPQHF; v_call: TRBV7-2; d_call: TRBD1; j_call: TRBJ1-5; clone_size: .
cdr3_nt: TGTGCCAGCAGTCCGACAGGTTTCAATAATTCACCCCTCCACTTT; cdr3_aa: CASSPTGFNNSPLHF; v_call: TRBV6-5; d_call: .; j_call: TRBJ1-6; clone_size: .
cdr3_nt: TGTGCCACCAGCAGAGCTGGACTGGAGGGGCGGGGCTATGGCTACACCTTC; cdr3_aa: CATSRAGLEGRGYGYTF; v_call: TRBV15; d_call: .; j_call: TRBJ1-2; clone_size: .
cdr3_nt: TGCAGCGTCCTTGATACCGGCGGGGGGTTCGAAGAGACCCAGTACTTC; cdr3_aa: CSVLDTGGGFEETQYF; v_call: TRBV29-1; d_call: TRBD2; j_call: TRBJ2-5; clone_size: .
cdr3_nt: TGTGCCAGCAGCCGGATACTCACCGGGACAGATAATTCACCCCTCCACTTT; cdr3_aa: CASSRILTGTDNSPLHF; v_call: TRBV5-5; d_call: TRBD1; j_call: TRBJ1-6; clone_size: .
cdr3_nt: TGTGCCAGCAGCTTGACAGGGGCCCGTTTGGAAGCTTTCTTT; cdr3_aa: CASSLTGARLEAFF; v_call: TRBV5-8; d_call: TRBD1; j_call: TRBJ1-1; clone_size: .
cdr3_nt: TGCGCCAGCAGCCAAGAACAGGGCGAGACCCAGTACTTC; cdr3_aa: CASSQEQGETQYF; v_call: TRBV4-3; d_call: .; j_call: TRBJ2-5; clone_size: .
cdr3_nt: TGTGCCAGCAGTCCCACAGGGGGAGCTTTCTTT; cdr3_aa: CASSPTGGAFF; v_call: TRBV7-9; d_call: TRBD1; j_call: TRBJ1-1; clone_size: .
cdr3_nt: TGTGCCAGTAAGACAGGGGTCTATGGCTACACCTTC; cdr3_aa: CASKTGVYGYTF; v_call: TRBV19; d_call: TRBD1; j_call: TRBJ1-2; clone_size: .